This TCR beta chain is from a study of blood T cell repertoires in COVID-19. Sequencing used immunoSEQ multiplex PCR; TCRdb keeps in-frame clones, though not all of them. Of 130,000 to 150,000 clones listed, 80% to 90% were seen once; the top ten hold around 6.1%. Losses at the gene ends were 4 bases for V and 0 bases for J; bases not matched to a gene: 6. Germline V gives CDR1 SGDLS, CDR2 YYNGEE. This CDR3 spans 15 amino acids. The chain carries TRBV9 and TRBJ2-5; 7 bases match TRBD2. The sample consisted of peripheral blood. This sequence originates from an elderly man with acute or convalescent COVID-19. The CDR3 loop is CASSPTSAYQETQYF. The CDR3 bases are TGTGCCAGCAGCCCCACTAGCGCCTACCAAGAGACCCAGTACTTC.